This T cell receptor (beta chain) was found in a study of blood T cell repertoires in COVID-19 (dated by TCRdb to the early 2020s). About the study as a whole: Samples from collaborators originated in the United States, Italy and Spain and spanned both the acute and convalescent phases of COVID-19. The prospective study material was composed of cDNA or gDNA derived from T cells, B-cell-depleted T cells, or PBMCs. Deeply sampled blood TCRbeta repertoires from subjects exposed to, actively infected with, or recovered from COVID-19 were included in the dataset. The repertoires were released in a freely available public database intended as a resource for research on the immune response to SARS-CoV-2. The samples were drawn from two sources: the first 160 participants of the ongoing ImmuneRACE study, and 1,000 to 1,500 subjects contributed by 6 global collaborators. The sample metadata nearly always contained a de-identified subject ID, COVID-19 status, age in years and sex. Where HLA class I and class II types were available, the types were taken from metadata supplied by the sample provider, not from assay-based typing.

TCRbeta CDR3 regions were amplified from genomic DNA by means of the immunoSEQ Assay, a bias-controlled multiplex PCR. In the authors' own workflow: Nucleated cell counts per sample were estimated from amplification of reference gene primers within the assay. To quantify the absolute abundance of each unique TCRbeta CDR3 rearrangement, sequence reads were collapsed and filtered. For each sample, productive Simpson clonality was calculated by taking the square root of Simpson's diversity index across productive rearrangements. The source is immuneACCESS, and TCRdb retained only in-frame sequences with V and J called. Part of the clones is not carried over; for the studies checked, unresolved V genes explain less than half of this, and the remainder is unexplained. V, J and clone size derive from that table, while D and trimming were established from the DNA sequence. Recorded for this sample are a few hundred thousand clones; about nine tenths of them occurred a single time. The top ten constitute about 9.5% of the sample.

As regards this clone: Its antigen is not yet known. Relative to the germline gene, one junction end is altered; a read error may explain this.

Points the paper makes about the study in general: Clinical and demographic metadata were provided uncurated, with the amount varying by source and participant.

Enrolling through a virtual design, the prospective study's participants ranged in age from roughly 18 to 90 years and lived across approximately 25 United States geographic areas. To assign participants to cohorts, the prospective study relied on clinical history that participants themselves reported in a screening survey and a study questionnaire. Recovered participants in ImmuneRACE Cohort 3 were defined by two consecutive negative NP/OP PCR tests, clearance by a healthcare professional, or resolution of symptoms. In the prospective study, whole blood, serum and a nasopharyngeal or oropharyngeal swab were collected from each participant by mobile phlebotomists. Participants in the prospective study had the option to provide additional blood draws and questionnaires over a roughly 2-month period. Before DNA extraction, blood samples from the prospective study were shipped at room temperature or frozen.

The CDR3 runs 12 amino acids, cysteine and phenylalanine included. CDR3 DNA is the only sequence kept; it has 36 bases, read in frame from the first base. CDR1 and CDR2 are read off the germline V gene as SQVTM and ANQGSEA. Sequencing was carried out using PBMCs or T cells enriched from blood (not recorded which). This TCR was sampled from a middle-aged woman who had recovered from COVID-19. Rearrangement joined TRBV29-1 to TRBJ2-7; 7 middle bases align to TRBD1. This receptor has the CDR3 CSIEDRLDEQYF. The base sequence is TGCAGCATTGAGGACAGGCTCGACGAGCAGTACTTC.